This is a list of T cell receptor beta chains from one sample in a study of cytomegalovirus exposure and HLA in healthy donors. Sequencing used immunoSEQ multiplex PCR; TCRdb keeps in-frame clones, though not all of them. This table holds over 85,000 clones, more than 70% found once. Sequenced sample: PBMCs. The receptors come from a woman between 40 and 50 years old in good health and CMV-seronegative. The conserved cysteine and the conserved F or W are not part of the CDR3 here. Each record gives: J gene, CDR3 length, V gene, CDR3 protein.

>TRBJ1-5|12|TRBV14
ASSWTGGNQPQH
>TRBJ2-2|13|TRBV2
ASRPGQGRTGELF
>TRBJ2-7|13|TRBV7-9
ASSLGGTGGREQY
>TRBJ1-4|12|TRBV19
ASSSGGYNEKLF
>TRBJ1-2|11|TRBV5-4
ASSDFQNYGYT
>TRBJ1-1|12|TRBV7-9
ASSLTGGNTEAF
>TRBJ1-3|13|TRBV4-2
ASSQEGGSGNTIY
>TRBJ1-5|13|TRBV19
ASSITGGKLQPQH
>TRBJ2-1|12|TRBV7-9
ASSRDRGYNEQF
>TRBJ2-7|16|TRBV27
ASSLLAGQGPDHYEQY
>TRBJ1-2|12|TRBV7-9
ASSSSSRGYGYT
>TRBJ2-3|13|TRBV6-4
ASSDSSGGTDTQY
>TRBJ1-2|13|TRBV7-2
ASSLGDSWHSGYT
>TRBJ1-5|12|TRBV7-9
ASSPGQGEGAQH
>TRBJ2-7|12|TRBV6-5
ASSYTTESYEQY
>TRBJ1-1|14|TRBV5-1
ASSLEPPGGNTEAF
>TRBJ2-5|12|TRBV5-1
ASSRTGWEETQY
>TRBJ1-1|13|TRBV27
AEPRQLGLFTEAF